The entry below describes one TCR beta chain. In germline, CDR1 is DFQATT, CDR2 SNEGSKA (reference sequence). Between the trimmed V and J ends, which lost 3 bases and 2 bases, there was a span of 4 bases. The CDR3 spans 11 residues. Assay used: immunoSEQ multiplex PCR; TCRdb lists only in-frame clones, some missing. This sample has around 180,000 clones, with 85% to 90% found just once. The sample originates from a study of blood T cell repertoires in COVID-19. Study summary: The analysed material was cDNA or gDNA that came from T cells, B-cell-depleted T cells, or PBMCs.

Participants were aged roughly 18 to 100 years from approximately 25 US areas. The TCR sequence derives from a middle-aged woman with acute COVID-19. The source material was PBMCs or T cells enriched from blood (not recorded which). This sequence joins TRBV20-1 and TRBJ1-1; D gene ambiguous. This chain's CDR3 is CSARLNTEAFF. Written as DNA, the CDR3 is TGCAGTGCTAGGCTAAACACTGAAGCTTTCTTT.